This record concerns one TCR beta chain sequence. Its antigen is not known. V was cut by 0 bases and J by 1 base, with 13 bases left in between. The germline gives CDR1 GTSNPN, CDR2 SVGIG (reference sequence). The CDR3 extends over 16 amino acids. The data belong to a study of cytomegalovirus exposure and HLA in healthy donors. This PCR relied on a set of 60 Vbeta primers and 13 Jbeta primers. Assay: immunoSEQ multiplex PCR; the TCRdb copy retains only in-frame clones and omits some. Of around 80,000 clones listed, roughly 70% were seen once; the top ten hold more than 8.5%. Whole-study results and caveats: Some public TCRs appeared in many individuals, while most sequences were rare.

The material sequenced was PBMCs. The sequence was obtained from a man aged 35 to 55 in good health and CMV-seropositive. This chain links TRBV30 with TRBJ1-5; possibly TRBD1 for D (6 bases). The CDR3 nucleotides are TGTGCCTGGAGTGTACGTACAGGGATGAGCAATCAGCCCCAGCATTTT. It encodes CAWSVRTGMSNQPQHF. Full variable domain (rest looked up from reference TRBV30 and TRBJ1-5): SQTIHQWPATLVQPVGSPLSLECTVEGTSNPNLYWYRQAAGRGLQLLFYSVGIGQISSEVPQNLSASRPQDRQFILSSKKLLLSDSGFYLCAWSVRTGMSNQPQHFGDGTRLSIL.